The present T cell receptor (beta chain) was sequenced within a study of T cell responses to AZD1222 COVID-19 vaccine. Broader study findings: Females outnumbered males among donors, who were mostly white British; clonal diversity was possibly underestimated.

Concerning this clone itself: The antigen remains undetermined.

The repertoire was sequenced with immunoSEQ multiplex PCR; TCRdb's copy has only in-frame clones and lacks some. This table holds 55,000 to 70,000 clones, 60% to 85% found once. The CDR3 consists of 13 residues. V shed 2 bases and J shed 7 bases, with 11 bases lying between them. This receptor was obtained from an adult in good health. Sequencing was performed on peripheral blood, taken on day 0 of AZD1222 vaccination. This chain connects TRBV12-3 or TRBV12-4 to TRBJ2-5; D is unclear. This chain's CDR3 is CASSLSSPGTQYF. CDR3 DNA: TGTGCCAGCAGTTTAAGTAGTCCCGGGACCCAGTACTTC.